The 22 T cell receptor beta chains in this list originate from one sample, sequenced in a study of T cell repertoires in aging, cancer and after chemotherapy. Multiplex touch-down PCR with TRB-A/B primers amplified rearranged V-D-J TRB sequences. TCRdb fed the multiplex PCR reads into MiXCR, producing one record per CDR3 protein. The table lists 4,300 or so distinct CDR3 sequences, roughly a quarter of them singletons. The template was genomic DNA from peripheral blood, not RNA. Material for sequencing was blood. The origin of the receptors is a human donor in good health. The donor label of this sample is uncertain.

This clonotype was counted a few times. This chain links TRBV20-1 with TRBJ1-1, with D uncertain. V dropped 0 bases and J dropped 5 bases, with 4 bases sitting between them. The CDR3 is 11 residues long. CDR1 is DFQATT and CDR2 is SNEGSKA in the germline V gene (reference sequence). The CDR3 nucleotides are TGCAGTGCTAGAGAGAGTACTGAAGCTTTCTTT. It yields the protein CSARESTEAFF.

This chain links TRBV11-2 with TRBJ1-2; tentative D call: TRBD1 (5 bases). CDR3 length equals 13 residues. From germline, CDR1 is SGHAT and CDR2 FQNNGV. V was cut by 1 base and J by 6 bases, with 9 bases left in between. The CDR3 is CASSLVRENGYTF. As DNA, the CDR3 is TGTGCCAGCAGCTTAGTCAGGGAAAATGGCTACACCTTC.

This clonotype was found a few times. The gene calls are TRBV28 and TRBJ1-4; 8 bases agree with TRBD1. This CDR3 contains 16 residues. CDR1 MDHEN and CDR2 SYDVKM come from the germline V gene. With 5 bases clipped from V and 4 bases from J, the junction kept 9 bases outside the gene matches. The CDR3 coding sequence is TGTGCCAGCAGTAAGACAGGGGCGCTAATTAATGAAAAACTGTTTTTT. It translates to CASSKTGALINEKLFF.

The rearrangement uses TRBV6-5 and TRBJ2-7; D gene unclear. CDR1 is MNHEY and CDR2 is SVGAGI in the germline V gene. The V end lost 7 bases, the J end lost 1 base, and 29 bases lay between the germline ends. This CDR3 has 19 amino acids. DNA for the CDR3: TGTGCCAGCAATACTCCCGCTCTCTTGAAGCTAATTTCGTCCTACGAGCAGTACTTC. Amino acids: CASNTPALLKLISSYEQYF.

By sample share, this clonotype is medium-sized (0.01 to 0.1%). This rearrangement joins TRBV5-5 to TRBJ2-1; 7 nucleotides line up with TRBD2. The CDR3 runs to 15 residues. Germline V gene data show CDR1 as SGHKS and CDR2 as YYEKEE (reference sequence). V lost 1 base and J lost 12; bases outside the gene matches: 13. The CDR3 loop is CASSLQLAVPSGQFF. The DNA of the CDR3 is TGTGCCAGCAGCTTGCAGCTAGCGGTCCCCTCCGGGCAGTTCTTC.

This chain joins TRBV28 and TRBJ1-4; no reliable D call. The length of the CDR3 is 14 residues. CDR1 is MDHEN and CDR2 is SYDVKM in the germline V gene. The V end was cut by 2 bases, the J end by 10 bases, with 14 bases between. In DNA, the CDR3 is TGTGCCAGCAGTTTAAGGGCGAGGGTCGGAAAACTGTTTTTT. Residues: CASSLRARVGKLFF.

This clonotype appeared a single time. With a much larger clone just one base away, this may be a read error. V and J are TRBV5-6 and TRBJ1-5, with D maybe TRBD1 (5 bases). Germline V gene data show CDR1 as SGHDT and CDR2 as YYEEEE. The CDR3 runs 15 residues. The V end was cut by 0 bases, the J end by 4 bases, with 11 bases between. CDR3 region: CASSLGGLGNQPQHF. CDR3 nucleotides: TGTGCCAGCAGCTTGGGGGGGTTGGGAAATCAGCCCCAGCATTTT.

This clonotype is deemed medium-sized. The chain combines TRBV6-5 with TRBJ2-3, with 9 bases aligning to TRBD2. Germline V CDR1 and CDR2: MNHEY, SVGAGI. The V and J ends lost 2 bases and 3 bases, in that order; junction bases with no gene match: 3. The CDR3 covers 15 residues. This chain's CDR3 is CASSYGSGSTDTQYF. CDR3 in DNA: TGTGCCAGCAGTTACGGTAGCGGGAGTACAGATACGCAGTATTTT.

This clonotype came up a few times. The gene calls are TRBV6-5 and TRBJ2-7, with 8 bases matching TRBD2. Trimming removed 5 bases from V and 9 bases from J; junction bases left unmatched: 18. The CDR3 totals 16 residues. Per the germline V gene, CDR1 is MNHEY and CDR2 is SVGAGI. The CDR3: CASSRYTGTRSGLQYF. For the CDR3, the DNA is TGTGCCAGCAGTCGTTACACCGGGACTAGGAGTGGGTTGCAGTACTTC.

By share, this clonotype ranks as medium-sized. This rearrangement joins TRBV18 to TRBJ2-1, with 11 bases aligning to TRBD2. V trimming: 2 bases; J trimming: 7 bases; junction bases outside the gene matches: 1. Germline V gene sequence: CDR1 KGHSH, CDR2 LQKENI. The CDR3 has 14 residues. Written as DNA, the CDR3 is TGTGCCAGCTCACCAGGGACTAGCGGAAATGAGCAGTTCTTC. It yields the protein CASSPGTSGNEQFF.

In this sample, this clonotype is medium-sized. The chain employs TRBV15 and TRBJ2-1; D may be TRBD2 (6 bases). The CDR3 is made up of 14 amino acids. Trimming removed 8 bases from V and 6 bases from J, with 17 bases in between. Germline V CDR1 and CDR2: LNHNV, YYDKDF (reference sequence). The CDR3 DNA reads as TGTGCCACCTCCTCGACTAGGACCTTCAATGAGCAGTTCTTC. This encodes CATSSTRTFNEQFF.

This chain joins TRBV4-2 and TRBJ1-1; 9 bases align to TRBD1. The CDR3 spans 14 residues. CDR1 and CDR2 (germline): LGHNA, YNFKEQ. V trimming: 3 bases; J trimming: 1 base; junction bases outside the gene matches: 0. CDR3 nucleotide sequence: TGTGCCAGCAGCCAGGGACAGGGGAACACTGAAGCTTTCTTT. Translation: CASSQGQGNTEAFF.

CDR3 sequence: CASTPRDPDSTNTEAFF. CDR3 DNA: TGTGCCAGCACGCCGAGGGACCCGGACAGCACTAACACTGAAGCTTTCTTT. The chain employs TRBV11-2 and TRBJ1-1, with a tentative D call TRBD1 (6 bases). The germline V gene has CDR1 SGHAT and CDR2 FQNNGV. Trimming removed 7 bases from V and 2 bases from J, with 23 bases in between. The CDR3 length is 17 residues.

This clonotype was picked up one time. This chain joins TRBV7-2 and TRBJ2-7; 10 nucleotides agree with TRBD2. J gave up 7 bases and V 7 bases, and 13 bases lay outside the gene matches. This CDR3 has 15 amino acids. Germline V gene lookup returns CDR1 SGHTA and CDR2 FQGNSA. The CDR3 loop reads CASTGALAGVQEQYF. DNA of the CDR3: TGTGCCAGCACCGGAGCTCTAGCGGGAGTACAGGAGCAGTACTTC.

This clonotype turned up a few times. The chain has TRBV12-3 or TRBV12-4 and TRBJ2-5, with 14 bases fitting TRBD2. The CDR3 sequence is 19 residues long. With 2 bases clipped from V and 1 base from J, the junction kept 9 bases outside the gene matches. CDR3 bases: TGTGCCAGCAGTTTAAAAAAGACTAGCGGGAGGGGAGCCCAAGAGACCCAGTACTTC. Translation: CASSLKKTSGRGAQETQYF.

About this clonotype itself: Relative to the germline gene, one junction end is altered; a read error may explain this. The chain couples TRBV6-5 to TRBJ1-2, with D possibly matching TRBD1 (6 bases). Per the germline V gene, CDR1 is MNHEY and CDR2 is SVGAGI. The CDR3 extends over 14 amino acids. The CDR3 loop reads CAISESGTSYGYTF. The CDR3 DNA reads TGTGCCATCAGTGAGTCCGGGACAAGCTATGGCTACACCTTC.

This clonotype has a handful of counts. The chain has TRBV6-6 and TRBJ2-5; D is uncertain. This CDR3 comprises 13 residues. Looked up from germline, CDR1 is MNHNY and CDR2 is SVGAGI (reference sequence). Trimming took off 0 bases at V and 5 bases at J, with 7 bases between the two ends. The CDR3 region has the DNA TGTGCCAGCAGTTACTCGAATCTGGAGACCCAGTACTTC. As protein: CASSYSNLETQYF.

Judged by abundance, this clonotype is medium-sized. J is TRBJ2-5 and V is TRBV6-5; 8 nucleotides line up with TRBD2. The CDR3 is made up of 13 amino acids. The germline CDR1 and CDR2 sequences are MNHEY and SVGAGI. The trim removed 11 bases at V and 2 bases at J, leaving 7 bases unmatched. The CDR3: CAVTSGGQETQYF. CDR3 nucleotides: TGTGCCGTCACTTCGGGGGGGCAAGAGACCCAGTACTTC.

The chain combines TRBV27 with TRBJ1-1; D call uncertain. V lost 4 bases, J lost 0 bases, and 12 bases lay in between. Germline CDR1 is MNHEY and CDR2 is SMNVEV (reference sequence). CDR3 length: 15 amino acids. CDR3 loop: CASSSSKAMNTEAFF. The CDR3, as DNA: TGTGCCAGCAGTTCGTCGAAGGCGATGAACACTGAAGCTTTCTTT.

The chain employs TRBV20-1 and TRBJ2-7; D tentatively fits TRBD1 or TRBD2 (5 bases each). The length of the CDR3 is 13 residues. V lost 2 bases and J lost 9, with 17 bases in between. The V gene's germline CDR1 is DFQATT and CDR2 SNEGSKA (reference sequence). In DNA, the CDR3 is TGCAGTGCTAGACTCGCCGGGGCGAGGGGGCAGTACTTC. This translates into CSARLAGARGQYF.

This clonotype is deemed medium-sized. The chain links TRBV6-5 to TRBJ1-1, with D maybe TRBD1 (6 bases). This CDR3 comprises 16 residues. The ends were cut back, 2 bases at V and 11 bases at J, with 24 bases in the middle. Germline CDR1 and CDR2: MNHEY and SVGAGI. CDR3 sequence (DNA): TGTGCCAGCAGTTACGTGACAGGCGCAAGTTTAGTAGAGGCTTTCTTT. The encoded protein is CASSYVTGASLVEAFF.

By sample fraction, this clonotype is medium-sized. V is TRBV30 and J is TRBJ1-6; D remains unclear. Looked up from germline, CDR1 is GTSNPN and CDR2 is SVGIG (reference sequence). This CDR3 has 12 amino acids. Trimming took off 2 bases at V and 11 bases at J, with 10 bases between the two ends. CDR3 coding DNA: TGTGCCTGGAGTCTCTTGGGTACACCCCTCCACTTT. Translating it yields CAWSLLGTPLHF.